This record looks at one TCR beta chain sequence and its context. The antigen is not known. Germline CDR1 MNHNS, CDR2 SASEGT. The V gene lost 6 bases and the J gene lost 0 bases, with 13 bases spanning the gap. This CDR3 contains 15 residues. The primer mix had 60 Vbeta and 13 Jbeta primers. Profiling relied on immunoSEQ multiplex PCR, and the TCRdb table lists in-frame clones only, not all of them. The profile shows some 110,000 clones, 70% of them singletons. The sample belongs to a study of cytomegalovirus exposure and HLA in healthy donors. General study findings and limits: Equally common other TCR beta chains were less clonally expanded than HLA-associated ones, a later analysis found. The availability of immune exposure information extended only to CMV serostatus. The study designated around 150 TCR beta chains cytomegalovirus-associated.

The receptor was isolated from a man aged 25-45 years in good health and CMV-seropositive. This chain uses TRBV6-1 with TRBJ2-3; weak D call: TRBD2 (6 bases). Specimen: PBMCs. The CDR3 loop reads CASSPIAASTDTQYF. In DNA, the CDR3 is TGTGCCAGCAGCCCAATAGCGGCTAGCACAGATACGCAGTATTTT.